These 16 T cell receptor beta chains came from one sample sequenced in a study of cytomegalovirus exposure and HLA in healthy donors. Primers included in the PCR were 60 Vbeta and 13 Jbeta primers. Generated by immunoSEQ multiplex PCR, the TCRdb table keeps only in-frame clones and is missing some. Of tens of thousands of clones in the sample, approximately 68% were seen once. The sequenced sample was PBMCs. The receptors were gathered from a woman aged 25 to 39 in good health and CMV-seronegative.

V and J are TRBV4-3 and TRBJ2-7; no clear D. CDR1 LGHNA and CDR2 YSLEER come from the germline V gene. Deletions cut 4 bases from V and 3 bases from J, with 13 bases between. The CDR3 consists of 14 residues. The CDR3 protein is CASSPLLNGYEQYF. Here the CDR3 DNA reads TGCGCCAGCAGCCCCCTTCTTAACGGCTACGAGCAGTACTTC.

The chain carries TRBV5-6 and TRBJ1-6; D uncertain. This CDR3 has 18 amino acids. The germline gives CDR1 SGHDT, CDR2 YYEEEE. V shed 0 bases and J shed 1 base, with 14 bases lying between them. CDR3 amino acids: CASSLGEGGRSYNSPLHF. The CDR3 coding sequence is TGTGCCAGCAGCTTGGGAGAGGGCGGTAGGTCCTATAATTCACCCCTCCACTTT.

This clone has more than one count but fewer than ten. The J gene is TRBJ2-6, the V gene TRBV5-1, with D maybe TRBD1 (6 bases). Trimming removed 4 bases at V and 2 bases at J, with 16 bases between. Germline lookup yields CDR1 SGHRS and CDR2 YFSETQ. This CDR3 region has 17 residues. In nucleotides, the CDR3 is TGCGCCAGCAGCAAACAGGGCCTGGTGGCTGGGGCCAACGTCCTGACTTTC. Protein: CASSKQGLVAGANVLTF.

About this clone itself: The identical CDR3 is also encoded by other nucleotide sequences in the sample. This chain connects TRBV25-1 to TRBJ2-2; D is perhaps TRBD1 (6 bases). V lost 11 bases, J lost 0 bases, and 13 bases lay in between. The CDR3 length is 14 residues. Germline CDR1 reads MGHDK; CDR2 reads SYGVNS. As DNA, the CDR3 is TGTGCCTCCACCGACAGGTCGAACACCGGGGAGCTGTTTTTT. Encoded protein: CASTDRSNTGELFF.

The V call is TRBV29-1, the J call TRBJ2-7, with D perhaps TRBD1 (6 bases). With 1 base removed from V and 3 bases from J, the gap between germline ends came to 16 bases. The CDR3 loop spans 15 amino acids. Germline V gene sequence: CDR1 SQVTM, CDR2 ANQGSEA. Here the CDR3 DNA reads TGCAGCGTTGAAGGTCGGCAGGGGAACGACTACGAGCAGTACTTC. Translating it yields CSVEGRQGNDYEQYF.

V gene TRBV9 combines with J gene TRBJ1-1; D perhaps matches TRBD1 (5 bases). The germline gives CDR1 SGDLS, CDR2 YYNGEE. The CDR3 loop spans 15 amino acids. V was cut by 3 bases and J by 2 bases, with 14 bases left in between. The CDR3 loop reads CASSAGGGGNTEAFF. CDR3 sequence (DNA): TGTGCCAGCAGCGCCGGGGGAGGCGGAAACACTGAAGCTTTCTTT.

The chain couples TRBV5-1 to TRBJ1-2; D gene uncertain. This CDR3 is 14 amino acids long. The germline gives CDR1 SGHRS, CDR2 YFSETQ. Trimming shortened V by 1 base and J by 2 bases, and 9 bases separated the two germline ends. CDR3 region: CASSLPGRNYGYTF. CDR3 sequence (DNA): TGCGCCAGCAGCTTGCCAGGCCGAAACTATGGCTACACCTTC. Variable domain in full (rest from reference TRBV5-1 and TRBJ1-2): KAGVTQTPRYLIKTRGQQVTLSCSPISGHRSVSWYQQTPGQGLQFLFEYFSETQRNKGNFPGRFSGRQFSNSRSEMNVSTLELGDSALYLCASSLPGRNYGYTFGSGTRLTVV.

This clone occurred a few times. This sequence joins TRBV28 and TRBJ2-5; a possible D gene is TRBD2 (6 bases). Looked up from germline, CDR1 is MDHEN and CDR2 is SYDVKM. V lost 1 base to trimming and J lost 2 bases, with 11 bases between them. CDR3 length: 15 residues. DNA of the CDR3: TGTGCCAGCAGTTTATTCCCTAGCGAGCAAGAGACCCAGTACTTC. Protein sequence: CASSLFPSEQETQYF.

The chain employs TRBV5-6 and TRBJ1-5; TRBD1 aligns across 7 bases. CDR3 length: 15 amino acids. Germline V CDR1 and CDR2: SGHDT, YYEEEE. V trimming: 4 bases; J trimming: 7 bases; junction bases outside the gene matches: 11. As DNA, the CDR3 is TGTGCCAGCAGCCCCTGGGACAGACGGGGCCAGCCCCAGCATTTT. This gives the protein CASSPWDRRGQPQHF.

Of note for this clone: A read error may account for a junction end that differs from germline. This rearrangement joins TRBV4-2 to TRBJ1-1, with D hard to call. The germline CDR1 and CDR2 sequences are LGHNA and YNFKEQ. The CDR3 runs to 16 residues. The CDR3 region is CASSQAVGGGDTGAFF. The CDR3 bases are TGTGCCAGCAGCCAAGCCGTAGGAGGCGGGGATACTGGAGCTTTCTTT.

The CDR3, as DNA: TGTGCCAGCAGCTTACTAGCGGACACTGAAGCTTTCTTT. Protein product: CASSLLADTEAFF. The chain carries TRBV11-2 and TRBJ1-1; D remains unclear. The ends were cut back, 2 bases at V and 3 bases at J, with 7 bases in the middle. Germline V CDR1 and CDR2: SGHAT, FQNNGV. The CDR3 loop spans 13 amino acids. The entire variable domain, with the rest obtained from reference TRBV11-2 and TRBJ1-1, is as follows: EAGVAQSPRYKIIEKRQSVAFWCNPISGHATLYWYQQILGQGPKLLIQFQNNGVVDDSQLPKDRFSAERLKGVDSTLKIQPAKLEDSAVYLCASSLLADTEAFFGQGTRLTVV.

This clone has only a few counts. The rearrangement joins TRBV29-1 to TRBJ2-3, with TRBD2 as a possible D gene (5 bases). This CDR3 contains 15 residues. The V gene's germline CDR1 is SQVTM and CDR2 ANQGSEA. V lost 4 bases and J lost 0, with 14 bases in between. CDR3 amino acids: CSVVEARSSTDTQYF. The CDR3 DNA reads TGCAGCGTTGTGGAGGCCAGATCTAGCACAGATACGCAGTATTTT.

This clone has only a few counts. This chain connects TRBV9 to TRBJ1-1; D unresolved. Per germline, CDR1 SGDLS and CDR2 YYNGEE. V lost 1 base and J 5 bases, leaving 15 bases between the germline ends. The CDR3 extends over 15 amino acids. The CDR3: CASSVQSDGITEAFF. CDR3 DNA: TGTGCCAGCAGCGTACAGTCCGACGGGATAACTGAAGCTTTCTTT.

On this clone itself: It is likely a read error: a sequence one base away is far more abundant. V is TRBV6-6 and J is TRBJ2-7, with 8 bases matching TRBD1. The germline V gene has CDR1 MNHNY and CDR2 SVGAGI (reference sequence). After removal of 5 bases from V and 4 bases from J, the junction contained 7 bases not matched to a gene. This CDR3 is 14 amino acids long. The CDR3 is CASSPLGTGYEQYV. In nucleotides, the CDR3 is TGTGCCAGCAGTCCTTTAGGGACAGGTTACGAGCAGTACGTC.

The chain is built from TRBV15 and TRBJ2-7; the D gene is possibly TRBD1 (6 bases). The CDR3 sequence is 15 residues long. V lost 0 bases and J lost 3, with 12 bases in between. The germline CDR1 and CDR2 sequences are LNHNV and YYDKDF (reference sequence). The CDR3 loop is CATSRDPGVGYEQYF. Here the CDR3 DNA reads TGTGCCACCAGCAGAGATCCAGGGGTGGGCTACGAGCAGTACTTC.

In DNA, the CDR3 is TGTGCCAGCAGATCCACAGACGGGGGAGGTACAGATACGCAGTATTTT. As protein: CASRSTDGGGTDTQYF. The chain carries TRBV7-9 and TRBJ2-3; D may be TRBD2 (6 bases). V lost 6 bases and J 3 bases, leaving 19 bases between the germline ends. CDR3 size: 16 residues. CDR1 is SEHNR and CDR2 is FQNEAQ in the germline V gene (reference sequence).